The TCR beta chain under discussion was sequenced for a study of T-cell memory formation after mild COVID-19. Trimming stripped 1 base from V and 5 bases from J, with 17 bases between. From germline, CDR1 is DFQATT and CDR2 SNEGSKA (reference sequence). The CDR3 sequence is 15 residues long. A few counts support this clonotype. MiXCR, run by TCRdb on the 5' RACE reads, gives a single entry per CDR3 protein. The sample carries under 200,000 distinct CDR3 sequences, less than 40% recorded once. Sequenced sample: PBMCs or a T cell subset sorted from them (not recorded which). The chain joins TRBV20-1 to TRBJ2-5; D uncertain. This TCR came from an adult woman who had mild COVID-19 (a few samples of this study predate the infection). Cell type and time point are not known. CDR3 in DNA: TGCAGTGCTAGAGCTCCTTTGGGATTCATGGAGACCCAGTACTTC. Translated, it gives CSARAPLGFMETQYF.